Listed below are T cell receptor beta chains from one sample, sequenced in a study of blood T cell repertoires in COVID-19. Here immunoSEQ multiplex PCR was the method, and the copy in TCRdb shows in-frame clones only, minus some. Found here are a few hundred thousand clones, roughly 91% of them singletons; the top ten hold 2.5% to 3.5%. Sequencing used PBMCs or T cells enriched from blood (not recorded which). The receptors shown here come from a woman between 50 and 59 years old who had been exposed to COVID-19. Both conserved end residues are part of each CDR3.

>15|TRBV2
CASSARSGGVETQYF
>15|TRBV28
CASSSRRTAYNEQFF
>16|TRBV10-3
CAISERLQGGNNEQFF
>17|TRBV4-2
CASSQGGRVAMKETQYF
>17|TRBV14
CASSQVTTGSPNSPLHF
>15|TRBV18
CASSFGTDYNQPQHF
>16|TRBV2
CASKSRDRGPNTEAFF
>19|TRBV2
CASSEATRFGQGFNQPQHF
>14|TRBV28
CASSSGGQDYGYTF
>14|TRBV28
CATGQGFAKNIQYF
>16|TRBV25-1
CASSEPKTGKQETQYF
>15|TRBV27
CATGEMDGAYYGYTF
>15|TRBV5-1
CASSLAGGSNQPQHF
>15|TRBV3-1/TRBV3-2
CASTHSSSGANVLTF
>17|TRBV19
CASSIAATGGSQETQYF
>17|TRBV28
CASSQPGTVSYNSPLHF
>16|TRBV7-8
CASSLEWRGGSETQYF
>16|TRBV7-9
CASSRAVGGGTDTQYF
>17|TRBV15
CATSRGTGGGGANVLTF
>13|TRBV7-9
CASSFEAFDEQYF
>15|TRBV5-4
CASSWTGPNTGELFF
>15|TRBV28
CASRAPKQGRYGYTF
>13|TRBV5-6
CASSRDGKPPLHF
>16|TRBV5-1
CASSLDYSYGYNEQFF
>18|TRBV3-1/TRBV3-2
CASSHRRGLAEWTDTQYF
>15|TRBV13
CASSSRRPNTDTQYF
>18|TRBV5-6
CASSPILKIAGDPYEQYF
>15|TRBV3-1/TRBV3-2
CASSQDPSGAYGYTF
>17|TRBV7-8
CASSLSRPSGVNYEQYF
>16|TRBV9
CASSVDPSGRKETQYF
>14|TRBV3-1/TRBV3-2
CASSQEGGSDEQYF
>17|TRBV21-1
CASSKAEPTTTNEKLFF
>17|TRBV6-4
CASSDASTPTLNYGYTF
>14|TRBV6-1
CASSETGSNQPQHF
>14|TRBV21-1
CAKKTRGSGNTIYF
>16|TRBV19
CASSINRGVRTDTQYF
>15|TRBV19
CASSMTGNYNSPLHF
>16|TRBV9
CASSVDPVLNTGELFF
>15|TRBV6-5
CASSYSEGRTYEQYF
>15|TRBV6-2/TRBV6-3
CASSPGGGRNQPQHF
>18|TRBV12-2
CASRLNQGGGRKYNEQFF
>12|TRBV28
CASSFKPGGAFF
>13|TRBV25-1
CASWGVMNTEAFF
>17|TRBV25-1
CASSEGTANSYNSPLHF
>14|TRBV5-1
CASSFASTDNEQFF
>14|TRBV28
CASSLGVSGQPQHF
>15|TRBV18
CASSPSSGPSGEQYF
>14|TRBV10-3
CATRVTENTGELFF
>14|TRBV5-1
CASSWGQGDTEAFF
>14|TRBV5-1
CASSLEGQGETQYF
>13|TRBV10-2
CASRTGSNTEAFF
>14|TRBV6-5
CASSYSRVGTEAFF
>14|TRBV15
CATSRTGADSPLHF
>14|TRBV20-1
CSASDGAQGDTQYF
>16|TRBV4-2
CASSQALFGQPGEAFF
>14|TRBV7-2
CASSRTGPPYEQYF
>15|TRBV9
CASSVGGGATDTQYF
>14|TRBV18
CASSPPLNTGELFF
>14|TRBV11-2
CASSPDYSRDTQYF
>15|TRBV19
CASSIQGAIFTEAFF